This is a list of T cell receptor beta chains from one sample in a study of high-grade serous ovarian cancer treatment subgroups. Method: immunoSEQ multiplex PCR; TCRdb's copy keeps in-frame clones and lacks some. The sample consists of under 3,000 clones, 72% of them appearing once. Sequenced: tumor tissue. The receptors come from a human donor with high-grade serous ovarian cancer. The CDR3 runs from the conserved cysteine through the conserved F or W. D genes are given only for firm matches. Clone size appears in some rows only: once, few, many, or a class for an expanded clone.

DNA: TGTGCCAGTAGTTCGACAGGGGATGAGCAGTTCTTC
CDR3: CASSSTGDEQFF
D: TRBD1
size: -
J: TRBJ2-1
V: TRBV19

DNA: TGTGCCAGCAGCTTATTAGGTTCGAACGTCCACGAGCAGTACTTC
CDR3: CASSLLGSNVHEQYF
D: -
size: -
J: TRBJ2-7
V: TRBV7-9

DNA: TGTGCCGGCAGCTTAACAGGGTCTAACGTCCTGACTTTC
CDR3: CAGSLTGSNVLTF
D: -
size: once
J: TRBJ2-6
V: TRBV11-2

DNA: TGTGCCAGCAGCTTGCAGACAGGTCGAGAGACCCAGTACTTC
CDR3: CASSLQTGRETQYF
D: -
size: -
J: TRBJ2-5
V: TRBV11-3

DNA: TGTGCCAGCAGCGACCGGTCTGGCGGGGAGCTGTTTTTT
CDR3: CASSDRSGGELFF
D: -
size: -
J: TRBJ2-2
V: TRBV9

DNA: TGTGCCAGCAGCCTAATCCCGGGACAGGGGTCCTCCTACGAGCAGTACTTC
CDR3: CASSLIPGQGSSYEQYF
D: TRBD1
size: -
J: TRBJ2-7
V: TRBV27

DNA: TGTGCCAGCAGCTTAAGCCTAGCGGGAGGGGCCGATACGCAGTATTTT
CDR3: CASSLSLAGGADTQYF
D: TRBD2
size: -
J: TRBJ2-3
V: TRBV7-2

DNA: TGTGCCAGCAGAATGACTAGCGGGAGTTTCCACGAGCAGTACTTC
CDR3: CASRMTSGSFHEQYF
D: TRBD2
size: -
J: TRBJ2-7
V: TRBV28

DNA: TGTGCCAGCTCTCAGCCAAGCACAGATACGCAGTATTTT
CDR3: CASSQPSTDTQYF
D: -
size: -
J: TRBJ2-3
V: TRBV28

DNA: TGTGCCAGCTCTACTACCCGGACTAGCGGAATCTACAATGAGCAGTTCTTC
CDR3: CASSTTRTSGIYNEQFF
D: TRBD2
size: -
J: TRBJ2-1
V: TRBV2

DNA: TGTGCCAGCAGCCTTGCCGGGACAGGGAGTGTGGGCTACACCTTC
CDR3: CASSLAGTGSVGYTF
D: TRBD1
size: few
J: TRBJ1-2
V: TRBV14

DNA: TGTGCCAGCAATCCGACTAGTGTCCACAATGAGCAGTTCTTC
CDR3: CASNPTSVHNEQFF
D: -
size: once
J: TRBJ2-1
V: TRBV27

DNA: TGTGCCAGCAGCTTAACATCTGCAGGGATCCCAGATACGCAGTATTTT
CDR3: CASSLTSAGIPDTQYF
D: -
size: -
J: TRBJ2-3
V: TRBV7-6

DNA: TGTGCCAGCAGTTCTCAGGGACCCCATGGCTACACCTTC
CDR3: CASSSQGPHGYTF
D: -
size: -
J: TRBJ1-2
V: TRBV28

DNA: TGCAGCGTAAGGGGGAGCACAGATACGCAGTATTTT
CDR3: CSVRGSTDTQYF
D: -
size: -
J: TRBJ2-3
V: TRBV29-1

DNA: TGTGCCAGCATGAGCACTCCGAACACCATATATTTT
CDR3: CASMSTPNTIYF
D: -
size: -
J: TRBJ1-3
V: TRBV6-1

DNA: TGCGCCAGCAGCTTGGATCCCGTCTACAATGAGCAGTTCTTC
CDR3: CASSLDPVYNEQFF
D: -
size: -
J: TRBJ2-1
V: TRBV5-1

DNA: TGTGCCAGCTCACCAGGTCCAGGGAAGGATACGCAGTATTTT
CDR3: CASSPGPGKDTQYF
D: -
size: -
J: TRBJ2-3
V: TRBV18

DNA: TGTGCCAGCAGTTCAACGGGGCGGGGCACAGATACGCAGTATTTT
CDR3: CASSSTGRGTDTQYF
D: -
size: -
J: TRBJ2-3
V: TRBV27

DNA: TGCGCCAGCAGCTTGGACAGGGCTAACAATGAGCAGTTCTTC
CDR3: CASSLDRANNEQFF
D: -
size: -
J: TRBJ2-1
V: TRBV5-1

DNA: TGTGCCAGCAGCGCCAGGGACAGAATGAACACTGAAGCTTTCTTT
CDR3: CASSARDRMNTEAFF
D: TRBD1
size: few
J: TRBJ1-1
V: TRBV9

DNA: TGTGCCAGTAGCGGGAGGGGGTACAATGAGCAGTTCTTC
CDR3: CASSGRGYNEQFF
D: TRBD2
size: -
J: TRBJ2-1
V: TRBV19

DNA: TGCAGCGTTGCCCTCTTGTGGGGCACAGATACGCAGTATTTT
CDR3: CSVALLWGTDTQYF
D: -
size: -
J: TRBJ2-3
V: TRBV29-1

DNA: TGTGCCAGCAGTTACTCGGTCCCAGCTCGGGAGCAGTTCTTC
CDR3: CASSYSVPAREQFF
D: -
size: few
J: TRBJ2-1
V: TRBV6-5

DNA: TGTGCCAGCAGCGTAACGGGAGGAGATACGCAGTATTTT
CDR3: CASSVTGGDTQYF
D: TRBD2
size: -
J: TRBJ2-3
V: TRBV9

DNA: TGTGCCAGCAGCGTGGGACATCTGGAGACCCAGTACTTC
CDR3: CASSVGHLETQYF
D: -
size: few
J: TRBJ2-5
V: TRBV5-4

DNA: TGTGCCAGCAGCTTAGCGCAAACTAGCGGTTCGCTCTCCGGGGGGGAGCAGTACTTC
CDR3: CASSLAQTSGSLSGGEQYF
D: TRBD2
size: -
J: TRBJ2-7
V: TRBV7-6

DNA: TGTGCCAGTAGTATCGGTAGCGGGGGCAAGGGCTACACCTTC
CDR3: CASSIGSGGKGYTF
D: -
size: -
J: TRBJ1-2
V: TRBV19

DNA: TGTGCCAGCAGCTCTCCGGGACAACAAGAGACCCAGTACTTC
CDR3: CASSSPGQQETQYF
D: -
size: -
J: TRBJ2-5
V: TRBV5-8

DNA: TGTGCCAGCAGCTTAGACGGATTGAACACTGAAGCTTTCTTT
CDR3: CASSLDGLNTEAFF
D: -
size: large
J: TRBJ1-1
V: TRBV7-3

DNA: TGTGCCAGCAGCCAAACCTACCACTCTGGAAACACCATATATTTT
CDR3: CASSQTYHSGNTIYF
D: -
size: large
J: TRBJ1-3
V: TRBV4-2

DNA: TGCGCCAGCAGCTTTGGTGGGGGCCCCAGCTACGAGCAGTACTTC
CDR3: CASSFGGGPSYEQYF
D: -
size: -
J: TRBJ2-7
V: TRBV5-1

DNA: TGTGCCAGCAGCTTCCTATGGGCGGCCACCTACAATGAGCAGTTCTTC
CDR3: CASSFLWAATYNEQFF
D: -
size: -
J: TRBJ2-1
V: TRBV5-5

DNA: TGTGCCAGCAGCACTACAGTCGACAGGGGGGCCGGGGAGCTGTTTTTT
CDR3: CASSTTVDRGAGELFF
D: TRBD1
size: -
J: TRBJ2-2
V: TRBV7-9

DNA: TGCGCCAGCAGCGGGAGGGGTTTAGATACGCAGTATTTT
CDR3: CASSGRGLDTQYF
D: TRBD2
size: few
J: TRBJ2-3
V: TRBV10-1

DNA: TGCGCCAGCAGCTTGGGAGTTTTAGCGGGAGGGCTGGCAGATACGCAGTATTTT
CDR3: CASSLGVLAGGLADTQYF
D: TRBD2
size: -
J: TRBJ2-3
V: TRBV5-1

DNA: TGTGCCAGCAGTGGGCGGACAGGGGGCACAGATACGCAGTATTTT
CDR3: CASSGRTGGTDTQYF
D: TRBD1
size: -
J: TRBJ2-3
V: TRBV2

DNA: TGCGCCAGCAGTCAGGCCGGGACTAGCGGGAGGGCCCCATGCACAGATACGCAGTATTTT
CDR3: CASSQAGTSGRAPCTDTQYF
D: TRBD2
size: -
J: TRBJ2-3
V: TRBV23-1

DNA: TGTGCTAGCAGCTCAACTAGCGGCTCAGATACGCAGTATTTT
CDR3: CASSSTSGSDTQYF
D: TRBD2
size: -
J: TRBJ2-3
V: TRBV7-7

DNA: TGTGCCAGCAGTTTACTTCAGCGTTTAGGCTCCAGGGAAGTTCATGATGGCTACACCTTC
CDR3: CASSLLQRLGSREVHDGYTF
D: -
size: few
J: TRBJ1-2
V: TRBV27

DNA: TGCGCCAGCAGCTGGGGACAGTCCCCTATGAACACTGAAGCTTTCTTT
CDR3: CASSWGQSPMNTEAFF
D: TRBD1
size: -
J: TRBJ1-1
V: TRBV4-1